This T cell receptor (beta chain) is drawn from a study of shared clonotypes between healthy human individuals (dated by TCRdb to 2019 to 2021). Regarding the research as a whole: Three men and a couple of women, aged 18 to 49 years, made up the cohort. Libraries were prepared and TCR repertoires were sequenced by different laboratories using diverse techniques, in order to increase sequencing depth and limit assay-specific biases. Between about 0.8 and 9 billion PBMCs per donor were obtained by leukapheresis. Blood TCR repertoires of several healthy adults were deeply sequenced to estimate repertoire size and the extent of clonotype sharing between individuals. For each donor, CD4 naive and CD4 memory were each given three plates, CD8 naive was given two plates, and CD8 memory was given one plate. Broad study findings and their caveats: The genetic and exposure-history diversity represented was limited by the small number of donors. Even with the large sequencing depth, rarefaction of the sorted-subset datasets indicated that sequencing was incomplete. Pairwise subsampling led to the expectation that sequencing depth would affect the degree of clonotype sharing among donors. Larger estimated clonotype richness was generally found for naive subsets than for memory subsets. Compared with non-shared clonotypes, clonotypes shared by all four sorted-subset donors had higher generation probabilities. When several donors were compared, the shared fraction of clonotypes was about 5.5% for naive CD4, about 4% for naive CD8, more than 2% for memory CD4, and 0.3% to 0.5% for memory CD8. Sampling was restricted to blood, and TCR repertoires in tissue are likely to differ from TCR repertoires in blood.

As concerns this clone: Its recognized antigen is unknown. No much larger clone exists at a distance of one base, and base qualities are not known.

The donors were healthy, HIV-negative adults with no recently reported acute infections or vaccinations. All donors were Caucasian adults living in Nashville, Tennessee, USA. CD4+ T cells were enriched by magnetic negative selection, after which naive cells were positively selected on CD45RA and the negative fraction was taken as the memory subset. After blood collection by leukapheresis, PBMCs were isolated using Ficoll-Histopaque density gradient centrifugation and then cryopreserved in the vapor phase of liquid nitrogen. Analytical flow cytometry was used to check the purity and quantity of each magnetically sorted T cell population. Genomic DNA was isolated from every sorted fraction and measured by UV absorbance on a Nanodrop 2000c. The CDR3 holds 14 amino acids from the cysteine to the phenylalanine. The CDR3 DNA has 42 bases and is translated from base 1. The CDR1 and CDR2 encoded by the germline V gene (reference sequence) are LNHDA and SQIVND. V drops 1 base and J drops 4 bases, leaving 7 bases in between.

Using the deep immunoSEQ assay, TCR CDR3 regions were amplified from genomic DNA by multiplex PCR. Genomic DNA extracted from each cell subset was distributed evenly over all wells of several immunoSEQ 96-well plates, and each plate served as one replicate. For sorted subsets, about 200 ng genomic DNA, equal to about 30,000 T cell genomes, was loaded into each replicate PCR. Purified libraries were measured with a Qubit 3.0 fluorometer, size-checked on a Bioanalyzer 2100, and measured again with the KAPA Library Quantification kit. Every immunoSEQ 96-well plate was sequenced on a dedicated single-read 150-cycle Illumina NextSeq 550 flow cell. Turning to the authors' computational methods: Because the immunoSEQ output included only junctional sequences and no quality scores, the filtering could not be the same as the filtering used for full-length reads. To assign V/J genes and CDR3, sequences were annotated using PyIR, a Python wrapper for IgBLAST v1.9, with IMGT germline references. Reads with weak V/J assignments (E-value above 1e-6), missing CDR3, stop codons, out-of-frame junctions, or ambiguous translated residues were removed. V3J clonotypes were defined as sequences sharing the same inferred V gene, J gene, and CDR3 amino acid sequence. Percentage overlap between repertoires was calculated by dividing the number of shared unique clonotypes by the size of the smaller repertoire. Richness of each repertoire was evaluated using RTK rarefaction, the Chao1 estimator, and Recon v2.1 estimates of unobserved clonotypes. Generation probabilities for all TCRbeta clonotypes obtained by the gDNA method from a few donors were computed using OLGA. Held by TCRdb, this immuneACCESS table contains in-frame sequences only and omits some clones. Under half of the omission traces to an unresolved V gene where checked; the cause of the rest is unknown. V and J calls and clone size come straight from that table; D and trimming were deduced from the DNA. This sample comprises about 2.5 million clones, around 90% of them detected only once. The top ten constitute 0.37% of the sample.

Sequencing used naive CD4+ T cells from PBMCs. What this sample's cell subset or site label stands for: CD45RA+ positively selected. The sequence joins TRBV19 to TRBJ2-2, with the identity of the D gene unclear. This receptor was identified in a man aged 18 to 30 in good health. Some clones in this sample may be carry-over from other donors' samples. The CDR3 is CASSIVKGTGELFF. The DNA sequence is given as TGTGCCAGTAGTATAGTAAAGGGCACCGGGGAGCTGTTTTTT.